The present TCR beta chain was sequenced within a study of cytomegalovirus exposure and HLA in healthy donors. Assay: immunoSEQ multiplex PCR; the TCRdb copy retains only in-frame clones and omits some. The sample has 120,000 or so clones, over 75% seen once. This CDR3 spans 15 amino acids. V lost 1 base and J lost 4, with 13 bases in between. Germline loops: CDR1 SGHTA, CDR2 FQGNSA. The sequencing input was PBMCs. This chain uses TRBV7-2 with TRBJ1-2, with D unclear. The sequence derives from a woman in her twenties or thirties in good health and CMV-seronegative. The CDR3 nucleotides are TGTGCCAGCAGCTTAGAATACAGAGCCTTCTATGGCTACACCTTC. It yields the protein CASSLEYRAFYGYTF.